Shown below are 8 T cell receptor beta chains from a single sample sequenced in a study of blood T cells in healthy people across ages. For the second PCR, which ran for roughly 6 to 12 cycles, a sample-barcoded 5' primer and a J-beta primer mix were used. TCRdb fed the 5' RACE reads into MiXCR, producing one record per CDR3 protein. The sample records fewer than 2 million distinct CDR3 sequences, around 40% being singletons. The source material was blood. These receptor sequences come from a human donor in good health.

The V gene is TRBV7-2, the J gene TRBJ1-2; no definite D call. V lost 5 bases and J 4 bases, leaving 20 bases between the germline ends. The CDR3 spans 16 residues. In germline, CDR1 is SGHTA, CDR2 FQGNSA. Here the CDR3 reads CASSPPRQAMIYGYTF. The CDR3 DNA follows: TGTGCCAGCAGCCCCCCCCGGCAGGCGATGATCTATGGCTACACCTTC.

The gene calls are TRBV5-6 and TRBJ2-5; no clear D gene. The V end lost 4 bases, the J end lost 5 bases, and 15 bases lay between the germline ends. The CDR3 has 14 amino acids. Germline CDR1 SGHDT, CDR2 YYEEEE. CDR3 sequence: CASSEFASEETQYF. CDR3 sequence (DNA): TGTGCCAGCAGCGAATTCGCCAGTGAGGAGACCCAGTACTTC.

This clonotype has more than one count but fewer than ten. This chain joins TRBV20-1 and TRBJ2-4; tentatively, D is TRBD2 (6 bases). Germline assignment: CDR1 DFQATT and CDR2 SNEGSKA (reference sequence). V shed 8 bases and J shed 8 bases, with 13 bases lying between them. The CDR3 length is 11 residues. The CDR3 DNA sequence: TGCAGTCCAGGGTGGGGGGACATTCAGTACTTC. This translates into CSPGWGDIQYF.

This clonotype was detected only a few times. This rearrangement joins TRBV7-8 to TRBJ2-3; 7 bases match TRBD2. CDR3 size: 16 residues. Germline V gene lookup returns CDR1 SGHVS and CDR2 FQNEAQ. Trimming removed 6 bases from V and 3 bases from J; junction bases left unmatched: 12. CDR3 in DNA: TGTGCCAGCAGACAAGGCACAGCGGGGCGGACAGATACGCAGTATTTT. This codes for CASRQGTAGRTDTQYF.

The chain links TRBV4-2 to TRBJ2-1; no definite D call. The germline CDR1 and CDR2 sequences are LGHNA and YNFKEQ. The CDR3 is 14 amino acids. V gave up 2 bases and J gave up 4 bases, with 9 bases separating them. The CDR3: CASSQPVTYNEQFF. DNA of the CDR3: TGTGCCAGCAGCCAACCGGTCACTTACAATGAGCAGTTCTTC.

This rearrangement joins TRBV7-2 to TRBJ2-4; D is ambiguous. The J call could be wrong; TRBJ2-7 is a better fit for the DNA end. Looked up from germline, CDR1 is SGHTA and CDR2 is FQGNSA. The CDR3 runs 13 residues. The DNA for the CDR3 is TGTGCCAGCAGCTTTGGGGTTCGCGGCGAGCAGTACTTC. This encodes CASSFGVRGEQYF.

The J gene is TRBJ1-2, the V gene TRBV5-1; weak D call: TRBD1 (5 bases). The CDR3 extends over 18 amino acids. Trimming took off 0 bases at V and 1 base at J, with 19 bases between the two ends. Germline assignment: CDR1 SGHRS and CDR2 YFSETQ. As DNA, the CDR3 is TGCGCCAGCAGCTTGGTCCCGGGACCGAGGTTGGTTAACTATGGCTACACCTTC. The encoded protein is CASSLVPGPRLVNYGYTF.

This clonotype turned up a few times. The V call is TRBV9, the J call TRBJ1-5, with D maybe TRBD1 (6 bases). This CDR3 has 15 residues. The V end was cut by 0 bases, the J end by 5 bases, with 12 bases between. Per the germline V gene, CDR1 is SGDLS and CDR2 is YYNGEE. The CDR3 sequence: CASSVEAYRDQPQHF. The DNA for the CDR3 is TGTGCCAGCAGCGTAGAGGCCTACAGGGATCAGCCCCAGCATTTT. The full variable domain, completed using reference TRBV9 and TRBJ1-5, is DSGVTQTPKHLITATGQRVTLRCSPRSGDLSVYWYQQSLDQGLQFLIQYYNGEERAKGNILERFSAQQFPDLHSELNLSSLELGDSALYFCASSVEAYRDQPQHFGDGTRLSIL.